The 27 T cell receptor beta chains below were found in one sample sequenced in a study of blood T cell repertoires in COVID-19. The repertoire was sequenced with immunoSEQ multiplex PCR; TCRdb's copy has only in-frame clones and lacks some. The table shows 160,000 or so clones, with 70% to 80% occurring only once. Sequencing was done on a sample of peripheral blood. Every receptor here comes from a woman aged 55-75 years with COVID-19, enrolled during active disease.

The chain couples TRBV7-3 to TRBJ2-1, with TRBD2 matching over 8 bases. This CDR3 spans 16 amino acids. Germline lookup yields CDR1 SGHTA and CDR2 FQGTGA. With 1 base clipped from V and 7 bases from J, the junction kept 9 bases outside the gene matches. CDR3 sequence (DNA): TGTGCCAGCAGCTTAAAGGGGGGACTAGGATTAAATGAGCAGTTCTTC. This translates into CASSLKGGLGLNEQFF. Full variable domain (outside the CDR3, taken from reference TRBV7-3 and TRBJ2-1): GAGVSQTPSNKVTEKGKYVELRCDPISGHTALYWYRQSLGQGPEFLIYFQGTGAADDSGLPNDRFFAVRPEGSVSTLKIQRTERGDSAVYLCASSLKGGLGLNEQFFGPGTRLTVL.

This clone showed up just once. This chain connects TRBV3-1 (or the pseudogene TRBV3-2) to TRBJ1-1; 8 positions agree with TRBD1. CDR3 length: 15 residues. V lost 4 bases to trimming and J lost 2 bases; unmatched junction nucleotides: 6. From germline, CDR1 is LGHDT and CDR2 YNNKEL (reference sequence). The CDR3 region has the DNA TGTGCCAGCAGCCGGACGACAGGGGAAAACACTGAAGCTTTCTTT. Protein: CASSRTTGENTEAFF.

This clone has just a few counts. The rearrangement joins TRBV29-1 to TRBJ1-5, with TRBD1 identical over 9 bases. V lost 4 bases to trimming and J lost 0 bases; unmatched junction nucleotides: 1. The CDR3 covers 14 residues. CDR1 and CDR2 from the germline V gene are SQVTM and ANQGSEA. DNA for the CDR3: TGCAGCGTTGGGGACAGGGCTAGCAATCAGCCCCAGCATTTT. This gives the protein CSVGDRASNQPQHF.

The chain has TRBV7-2 and TRBJ1-2; the D is unclear. The CDR3 has 12 amino acids. V was trimmed by 1 base and J by 10 bases, leaving 10 bases between them. Germline CDR1 SGHTA, CDR2 FQGNSA. The DNA of the CDR3 is TGTGCCAGCAGCTTAGTGGGCAGCCTCTACACCTTC. Encoded protein: CASSLVGSLYTF.

The chain employs TRBV28 and TRBJ1-2; the D gene is possibly TRBD1 (5 bases). Germline values: CDR1 MDHEN, CDR2 SYDVKM. The CDR3 runs 14 residues. Trimming shortened V by 4 bases and J by 8 bases, and 17 bases separated the two germline ends. The CDR3 sequence is CASSSGTPPGGYTF. For the CDR3, the DNA is TGTGCCAGCAGTTCCGGGACTCCCCCGGGGGGCTACACCTTC.

In its sample, this clone was seen once. The chain is built from TRBV9 and TRBJ2-3, with TRBD1 identical over 10 bases. V lost 7 bases to trimming and J lost 2 bases; unmatched junction nucleotides: 1. The CDR3 contains 13 residues. The germline gives CDR1 SGDLS, CDR2 YYNGEE. The DNA of the CDR3 is TGTGCCAGCGGGACAGGGGACACAGATACGCAGTATTTT. This gives the protein CASGTGDTDTQYF. The whole variable domain, remainder taken from reference TRBV9 and TRBJ2-3, is DSGVTQTPKHLITATGQRVTLRCSPRSGDLSVYWYQQSLDQGLQFLIQYYNGEERAKGNILERFSAQQFPDLHSELNLSSLELGDSALYFCASGTGDTDTQYFGPGTRLTVL.

This chain uses TRBV6-5 with TRBJ2-5; 10 bases match TRBD1. The germline CDR1 and CDR2 sequences are MNHEY and SVGAGI. Trimming cost V 6 bases and J 4 bases; bases outside gene matches: 8. There are 15 residues in the CDR3. The CDR3 here is CASSPGTGVLETQYF. CDR3 DNA: TGTGCCAGCAGCCCCGGGACAGGGGTTTTAGAGACCCAGTACTTC.

The CDR3 bases are TGTGCCAGTTCCGGGACAGGGGACACAGATACGCAGTATTTT. Protein sequence: CASSGTGDTDTQYF. The chain employs TRBV19 and TRBJ2-3; the match to TRBD1 covers 10 bases. This CDR3 has 14 amino acids. Germline loops: CDR1 LNHDA, CDR2 SQIVND (reference sequence). With V trimmed by 8 bases and J by 2 bases, 4 bases remained unmatched.

The chain employs TRBV2 and TRBJ1-2; possibly TRBD1 for D (6 bases). V was clipped by 11 bases and J by 4 bases, with 11 bases between them. Germline V gives CDR1 SNHLY, CDR2 FYNNEI. This CDR3 is 11 amino acids long. The CDR3 sequence is CAGQTGYGYTF. DNA of the CDR3: TGTGCCGGCCAGACAGGCTATGGCTACACCTTC.

This clone appeared a single time. This sequence joins TRBV28 and TRBJ2-1; 8 bases are shared with TRBD2. The CDR3 has 15 amino acids. Germline loops: CDR1 MDHEN, CDR2 SYDVKM. Trimming cost V 5 bases and J 4 bases; bases outside gene matches: 7. The CDR3 loop reads CASSPTSGVYNEQFF. In DNA form, the CDR3 reads TGTGCCAGCAGTCCTACTAGCGGTGTTTACAATGAGCAGTTCTTC.

This chain connects TRBV9 to TRBJ2-3; 7 positions match TRBD2. V shed 2 bases, J shed 2 bases, and the junction held 11 bases outside the gene matches. This CDR3 spans 17 amino acids. Germline V gene sequence: CDR1 SGDLS, CDR2 YYNGEE. CDR3 DNA sequence: TGTGCCAGCAGCGTTCTAGCGGCGAGCTTCTCCACAGATACGCAGTATTTT. Encoded protein: CASSVLAASFSTDTQYF.

The gene calls are TRBV9 and TRBJ2-3; 8 bases are shared with TRBD2. CDR1 and CDR2 (germline): SGDLS, YYNGEE. The CDR3 extends over 18 amino acids. Trimming at V came to 0 bases and at J to 1 base, leaving 10 bases not matched to a gene. CDR3 sequence (DNA): TGTGCCAGCAGCGTAGTCGGCGGGGGGCCGTGGGGCACAGATACGCAGTATTTT. Residues: CASSVVGGGPWGTDTQYF.

The chain couples TRBV6-2 or TRBV6-3 to TRBJ2-1, with D possibly TRBD2 on 7 matching bases. Germline assignment: CDR1 MNHEY and CDR2 SVGEGT. The CDR3 totals 19 residues. Trimming removed 4 bases at V and 0 bases at J, with 22 bases between. CDR3 in amino acids: CASSSPSGGSLSSYNEQFF. The CDR3, as DNA: TGTGCCAGCAGTTCCCCCTCGGGGGGCTCCTTAAGCTCCTACAATGAGCAGTTCTTC.

V and J are TRBV6-2 or TRBV6-3 and TRBJ1-5, with D maybe TRBD1 (6 bases). The germline CDR1 and CDR2 sequences are MNHEY and SVGEGT. The ends were cut back, 0 bases at V and 3 bases at J, with 12 bases in the middle. The CDR3 sequence is 16 residues long. CDR3 loop: CASSYSRRGFNQPQHF. In DNA form, the CDR3 reads TGTGCCAGCAGTTACTCTCGTAGGGGGTTCAATCAGCCCCAGCATTTT.

The chain joins TRBV6-5 to TRBJ1-4, with D maybe TRBD1 (6 bases). Trimming pared 7 bases from V and 7 bases from J, leaving 16 bases between. The CDR3 contains 14 residues. Germline V gene lookup returns CDR1 MNHEY and CDR2 SVGAGI. CDR3 residues: CASNDGGGGEKLFF. The CDR3 DNA follows: TGTGCCAGCAACGACGGCGGGGGCGGTGAAAAACTGTTTTTT.

This clone was detected once. This chain links TRBV23-1 with TRBJ1-1, with TRBD1 matching 7 bases. TRBV23-1 is designated an ORF whose function remains uncertain. The CDR3 runs 14 residues. Trimming at V came to 2 bases and at J to 4 bases, leaving 4 bases not matched to a gene. The CDR3 DNA sequence: TGCGCCAGCAGTCAACGTCAGGGGGGCACTGAAGCTTTCTTT. Translation gives CASSQRQGGTEAFF.

CDR3 residues: CASSRLTGANTQYF. In DNA form, the CDR3 reads TGCGCCAGCAGCAGATTAACAGGGGCGAATACGCAGTATTTT. The rearrangement links TRBV5-1 to TRBJ2-3; 7 bases fit TRBD1. The germline gives CDR1 SGHRS, CDR2 YFSETQ. V gave up 4 bases and J gave up 7 bases; unmatched junction bases: 9. The CDR3 has 14 amino acids.

This chain uses TRBV11-3 with TRBJ2-4; 7 nucleotides line up with TRBD2. This CDR3 is built from 18 residues. The V gene's germline CDR1 is SGHNT and CDR2 YENEEA. Germline trimming cut 1 base from V and 3 bases from J; bases unmatched to any gene: 12. CDR3: CASSLGPRESWGKNIQYF. CDR3 bases: TGTGCCAGCAGCTTAGGCCCGCGGGAGTCATGGGGCAAAAACATTCAGTACTTC.

Here the CDR3 DNA reads TGTGCCAGCAGAAAGTGGGGCCTCTATGGCTACACCTTC. Residues: CASRKWGLYGYTF. V and J are TRBV6-5 and TRBJ1-2, with D maybe TRBD1 (5 bases). CDR1 is MNHEY and CDR2 is SVGAGI in the germline V gene. The CDR3 consists of 13 residues. The V and J ends lost 6 bases and 4 bases respectively, with 12 bases between them.

In its sample, this clone ranks as medium-sized. The CDR3 DNA follows: TGTGCCAGCAGCCCTAGCGGGACCTACAATGAGCAGTTCTTC. Its protein product is CASSPSGTYNEQFF. The chain employs TRBV4-2 and TRBJ2-1; TRBD2 aligns across 9 bases. Looked up from germline, CDR1 is LGHNA and CDR2 is YNFKEQ. The V segment lost 4 bases and the J segment 2 bases; nucleotides outside the gene matches: 0. The CDR3 is made up of 14 amino acids.

This rearrangement joins TRBV29-1 to TRBJ1-2; a weak D match, TRBD1 (5 bases). The CDR3 has 15 amino acids. Germline V gives CDR1 SQVTM, CDR2 ANQGSEA. The germline V and J ends were trimmed by 0 bases and 2 bases, with 13 bases remaining between them. In nucleotides, the CDR3 is TGCAGCGTTGAAGAAAGGGACTCCTGGAACTATGGCTACACCTTC. Protein: CSVEERDSWNYGYTF.

The chain combines TRBV9 with TRBJ1-5; D might be TRBD1 (5 bases). The germline CDR1 and CDR2 sequences are SGDLS and YYNGEE. This CDR3 spans 15 amino acids. V shed 2 bases and J shed 2 bases, with 11 bases lying between them. The CDR3 region is CASSVGGEGNQPQHF. CDR3 sequence (DNA): TGTGCCAGCAGCGTCGGGGGGGAGGGCAATCAGCCCCAGCATTTT.

The V call is TRBV2, the J call TRBJ2-7; TRBD1 agrees at 8 bases. The CDR3 has 17 amino acids. Germline V gives CDR1 SNHLY, CDR2 FYNNEI. The ends lost 7 bases at V and 0 bases at J; junction bases unmatched: 14. The CDR3, as DNA: TGTGCCAGCAATGTTCCAGGGGGCTACCTCAGCTCCTACGAGCAGTACGTC. Translation gives CASNVPGGYLSSYEQYV.

The chain links TRBV27 to TRBJ1-5; 11 bases agree with TRBD1. This CDR3 has 15 amino acids. The V segment lost 5 bases and the J segment 5 bases; nucleotides outside the gene matches: 5. Looked up from germline, CDR1 is MNHEY and CDR2 is SMNVEV (reference sequence). CDR3 sequence: CASSPWTGGDQPQHF. CDR3 nucleotides: TGTGCCAGCAGTCCGTGGACAGGGGGCGATCAGCCCCAGCATTTT.

The genes are TRBV6-6 and TRBJ2-6; the D is unclear. V was cut by 6 bases and J by 4 bases, with 4 bases left in between. This CDR3 is 12 amino acids long. Germline-derived CDR1 and CDR2 are MNHNY and SVGAGI (reference sequence). CDR3 nucleotides: TGTGCCAGCAGCGAGGGGGCCAACGTCCTGACTTTC. Residues: CASSEGANVLTF.

The genes are TRBV28 and TRBJ1-1, with 8 bases identical to TRBD1. V shed 7 bases and J 5 bases; nucleotides not matched to a gene: 6. The CDR3 has 13 amino acids. CDR1 is MDHEN and CDR2 is SYDVKM in the germline V gene. The CDR3 DNA reads as TGTGCCAGCACCGCGGACAGGGTGACTGAAGCTTTCTTT. Translated, it gives CASTADRVTEAFF.

The chain carries TRBV6-5 and TRBJ2-4; D is possibly TRBD1 (5 bases). Trimming left V 2 bases short and J 0 bases short, with 11 bases between. Per germline, CDR1 MNHEY and CDR2 SVGAGI. This CDR3 is built from 16 residues. The CDR3 reads CASSYDRPLAKNIQYF. The CDR3 coding sequence is TGTGCCAGCAGTTACGACAGACCTCTAGCCAAAAACATTCAGTACTTC.